This T cell receptor beta chain was recorded in a study of graft-versus-host responses after intestinal transplantation. TCRdb's copy holds only in-frame clones and misses some; the assay was immunoSEQ multiplex PCR. The sample carries tens of thousands of clones, about 95% recorded once. This clone was observed a single time. CDR3 length: 15 residues. Germline CDR1 MNHEY, CDR2 SMNVEV (reference sequence). Trimming removed 0 bases at V and 8 bases at J, with 16 bases between. The rearrangement uses TRBV27 and TRBJ1-2; unclear D gene. The TCR was taken from a human patient who received an intestinal transplant, so some T cells may come from the graft donor. The material was PBMCs, obtained approximately 340 days after intestinal transplant. The CDR3 reads CASSLSMRRPGGYTF. The CDR3 DNA sequence: TGTGCCAGCAGTTTATCGATGAGGAGGCCAGGAGGCTACACCTTC.